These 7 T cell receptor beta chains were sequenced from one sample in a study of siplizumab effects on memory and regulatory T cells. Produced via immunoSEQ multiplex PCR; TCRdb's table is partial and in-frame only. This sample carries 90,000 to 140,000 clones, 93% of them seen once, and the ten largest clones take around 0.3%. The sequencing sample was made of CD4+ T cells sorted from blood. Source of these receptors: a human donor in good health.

DNA of the CDR3: TGTGCCAGCAGTTCCACCGGGGCGGGGGAGCAGTTCTTC. Amino acid sequence: CASSSTGAGEQFF. V usage is TRBV6-5 and J usage is TRBJ2-1; tentative D call: TRBD2 (6 bases). Germline loops: CDR1 MNHEY, CDR2 SVGAGI. The CDR3 is 13 residues long. V lost 4 bases and J 10 bases, leaving 14 bases between the germline ends.

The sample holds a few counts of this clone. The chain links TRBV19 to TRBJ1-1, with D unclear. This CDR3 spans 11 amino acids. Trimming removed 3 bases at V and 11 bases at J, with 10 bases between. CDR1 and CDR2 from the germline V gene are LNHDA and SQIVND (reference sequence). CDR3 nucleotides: TGTGCCAGTAGTATCGGAGAACGGGCTTTCTTT. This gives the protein CASSIGERAFF.

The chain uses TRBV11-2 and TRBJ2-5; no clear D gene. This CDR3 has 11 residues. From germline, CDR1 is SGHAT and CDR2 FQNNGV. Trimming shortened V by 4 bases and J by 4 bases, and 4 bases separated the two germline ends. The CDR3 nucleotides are TGTGCCAGCAGCTCCTCAGAGACCCAGTACTTC. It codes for CASSSSETQYF.

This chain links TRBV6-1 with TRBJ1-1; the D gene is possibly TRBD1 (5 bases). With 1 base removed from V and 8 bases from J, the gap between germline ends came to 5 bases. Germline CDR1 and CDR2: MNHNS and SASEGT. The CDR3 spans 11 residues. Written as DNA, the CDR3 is TGTGCCAGCAGTGAAGGGGGCGAAGCTTTCTTT. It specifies CASSEGGEAFF.

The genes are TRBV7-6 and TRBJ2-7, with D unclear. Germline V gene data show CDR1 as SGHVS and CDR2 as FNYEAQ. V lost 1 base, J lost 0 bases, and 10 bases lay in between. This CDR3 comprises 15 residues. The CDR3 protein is CASSLVETGSYEQYF. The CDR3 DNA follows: TGTGCCAGCAGCTTAGTTGAAACCGGCTCCTACGAGCAGTACTTC.

The CDR3 is CASSWGTRTEAFF. The CDR3 nucleotides read TGTGCCAGCAGTTGGGGGACTCGCACTGAAGCTTTCTTT. This sequence joins TRBV6-5 and TRBJ1-1; D perhaps matches TRBD1 (5 bases). V was trimmed by 4 bases and J by 4 bases, leaving 10 bases between them. From germline, CDR1 is MNHEY and CDR2 SVGAGI. The CDR3 loop spans 13 amino acids.

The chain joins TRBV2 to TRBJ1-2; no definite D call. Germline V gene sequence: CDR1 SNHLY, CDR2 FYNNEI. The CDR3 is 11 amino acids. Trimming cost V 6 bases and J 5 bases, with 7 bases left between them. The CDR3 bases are TGTGCCAGCAGACGGGAATATGGCTACACCTTC. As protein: CASRREYGYTF. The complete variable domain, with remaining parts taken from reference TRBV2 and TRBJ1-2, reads EPEVTQTPSHQVTQMGQEVILRCVPISNHLYFYWYRQILGQKVEFLVSFYNNEISEKSEIFDDQFSVERPDGSNFTLKIRSTKLEDSAMYFCASRREYGYTFGSGTRLTVV.